What follows are 5 T cell receptor beta chains derived from one specimen sequenced in a study of T cell responses to AZD1222 COVID-19 vaccine. Data came from immunoSEQ multiplex PCR; TCRdb stores just in-frame clones and leaves some out. Among some 82,000 clones listed, approximately 90% were seen once. Specimen: peripheral blood, collected on day 0 of AZD1222 vaccination. All receptors come from an adult in good health.

This chain links TRBV19 with TRBJ1-1; 7 bases line up with TRBD1. Germline lookup yields CDR1 LNHDA and CDR2 SQIVND (reference sequence). The CDR3 is made up of 14 amino acids. Trimming removed 5 bases from V and 0 bases from J; junction bases left unmatched: 3. The CDR3 sequence: CASSWGQLNTEAFF. The CDR3 coding sequence is TGTGCCAGTAGTTGGGGACAGCTGAACACTGAAGCTTTCTTT.

The chain links TRBV5-6 to TRBJ2-3; TRBD1 aligns across 8 bases. This CDR3 region has 15 residues. Trimming took 4 bases from V and 4 from J; bases not matched to a gene: 8. From germline, CDR1 is SGHDT and CDR2 YYEEEE. The CDR3 is CASSRTGKGPDTQYF. The CDR3 region has the DNA TGTGCCAGCAGCAGGACAGGGAAAGGCCCAGATACGCAGTATTTT.

The chain has TRBV2 and TRBJ1-5; D ambiguous. The CDR3 is 16 residues long. Trimming stripped 2 bases from V and 0 bases from J, with 11 bases between. Looked up from germline, CDR1 is SNHLY and CDR2 is FYNNEI. The chain's CDR3 is CASSERWGYSNQPQHF. In DNA form, the CDR3 reads TGTGCCAGCAGTGAAAGGTGGGGATATAGCAATCAGCCCCAGCATTTT.

V is TRBV5-1 and J is TRBJ1-5; TRBD1 matches 8 bases. V shed 4 bases and J 4 bases; nucleotides not matched to a gene: 7. Looked up from germline, CDR1 is SGHRS and CDR2 is YFSETQ. The length of the CDR3 is 15 residues. This chain's CDR3 is CASSRGTGGNQPQHF. As DNA, the CDR3 is TGCGCCAGCAGCCGGGGGACAGGAGGGAATCAGCCCCAGCATTTT.

This chain links TRBV5-1 with TRBJ2-6; TRBD2 agrees at 9 bases. The CDR3 covers 20 residues. Trimming cost V 1 base and J 1 base; bases outside gene matches: 12. Germline V gene lookup returns CDR1 SGHRS and CDR2 YFSETQ. The CDR3 spells CASSLTLTRGGASGANVLTF. The CDR3 DNA follows: TGCGCCAGCAGCTTGACACTGACTCGCGGGGGGGCGTCTGGGGCCAACGTCCTGACTTTC.